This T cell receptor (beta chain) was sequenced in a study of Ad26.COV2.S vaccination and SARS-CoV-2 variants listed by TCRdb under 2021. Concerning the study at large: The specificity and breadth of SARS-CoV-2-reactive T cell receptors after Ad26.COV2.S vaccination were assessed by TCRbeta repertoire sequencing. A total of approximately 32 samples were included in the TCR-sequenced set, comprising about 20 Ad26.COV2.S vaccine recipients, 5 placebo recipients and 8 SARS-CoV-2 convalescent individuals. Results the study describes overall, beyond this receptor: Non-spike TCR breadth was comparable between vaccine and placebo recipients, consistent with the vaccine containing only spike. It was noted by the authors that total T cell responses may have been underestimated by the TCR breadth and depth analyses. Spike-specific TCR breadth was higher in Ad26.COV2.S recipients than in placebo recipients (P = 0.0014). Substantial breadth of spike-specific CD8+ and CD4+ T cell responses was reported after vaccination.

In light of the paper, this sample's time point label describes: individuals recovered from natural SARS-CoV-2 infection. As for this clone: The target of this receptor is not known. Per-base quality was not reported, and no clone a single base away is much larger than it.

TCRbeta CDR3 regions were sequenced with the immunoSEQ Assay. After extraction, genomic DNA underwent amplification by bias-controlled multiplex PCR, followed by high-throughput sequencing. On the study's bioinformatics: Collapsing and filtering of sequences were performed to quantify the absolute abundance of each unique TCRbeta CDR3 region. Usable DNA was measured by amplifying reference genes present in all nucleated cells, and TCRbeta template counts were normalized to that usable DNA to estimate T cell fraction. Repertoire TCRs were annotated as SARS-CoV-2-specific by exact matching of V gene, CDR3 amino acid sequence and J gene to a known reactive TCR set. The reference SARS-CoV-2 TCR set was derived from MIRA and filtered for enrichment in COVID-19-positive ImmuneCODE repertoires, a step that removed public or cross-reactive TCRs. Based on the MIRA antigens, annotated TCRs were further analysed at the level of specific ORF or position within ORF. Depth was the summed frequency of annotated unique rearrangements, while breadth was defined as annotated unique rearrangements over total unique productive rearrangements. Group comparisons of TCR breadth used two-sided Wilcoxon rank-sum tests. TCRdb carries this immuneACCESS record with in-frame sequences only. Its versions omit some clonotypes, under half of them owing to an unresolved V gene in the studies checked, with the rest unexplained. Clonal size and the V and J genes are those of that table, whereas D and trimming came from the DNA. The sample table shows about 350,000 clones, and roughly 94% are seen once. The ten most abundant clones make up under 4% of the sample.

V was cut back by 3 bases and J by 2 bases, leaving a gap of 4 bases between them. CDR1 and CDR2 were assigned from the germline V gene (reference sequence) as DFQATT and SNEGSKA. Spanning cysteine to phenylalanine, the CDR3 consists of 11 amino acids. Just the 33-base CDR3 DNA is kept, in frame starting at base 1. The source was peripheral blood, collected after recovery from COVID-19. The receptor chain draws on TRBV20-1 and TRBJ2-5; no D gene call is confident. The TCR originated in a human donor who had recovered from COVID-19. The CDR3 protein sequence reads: CSASRQETQYF. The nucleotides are TGCAGTGCTAGTCGTCAAGAGACCCAGTACTTC.